This TCR beta chain came from a study of blood T cell repertoires in COVID-19. Study-level background: Italy, Spain and the United States were the sources of the convalescent and acute COVID-19 samples.

The CDR3 sequence is 14 residues long. Germline V gene lookup returns CDR1 ENHRY and CDR2 SYGVKD. Only in-frame clones appear in the TCRdb table, and some are missing; sequencing was by immunoSEQ multiplex PCR. The table shows fewer than 250,000 clones, with 80% to 95% occurring only once. Comment on this clone: Relative to the germline gene, one junction end is altered; a read error may explain this.

The sequencing sample was made of peripheral blood. This sequence joins TRBV10-3 and TRBJ1-2; 7 nucleotides agree with TRBD1. The receptor comes from a man aged 25-40 years with COVID-19, enrolled during active disease. CDR3 residues: CAITEQGQPGGYTF. The CDR3 region has the DNA TGTGCCATCACTGAGCAGGGACAGCCGGGAGGCTACACCTTC.